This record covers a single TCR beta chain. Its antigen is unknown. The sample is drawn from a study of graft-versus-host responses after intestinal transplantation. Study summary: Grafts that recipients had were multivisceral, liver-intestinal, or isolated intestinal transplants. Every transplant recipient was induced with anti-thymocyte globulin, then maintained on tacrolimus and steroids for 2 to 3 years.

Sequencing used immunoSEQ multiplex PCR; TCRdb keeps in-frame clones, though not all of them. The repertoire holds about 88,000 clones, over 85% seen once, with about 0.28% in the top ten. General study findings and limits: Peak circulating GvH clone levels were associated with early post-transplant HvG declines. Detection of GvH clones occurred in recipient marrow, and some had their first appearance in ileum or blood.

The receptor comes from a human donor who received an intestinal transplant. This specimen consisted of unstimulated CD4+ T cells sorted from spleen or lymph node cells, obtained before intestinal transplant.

The CDR3 sequence: CASSPLGTPVEPFF. CDR3 sequence (DNA): TGTGCCAGCTCGCCTCTCGGGACACCGGTCGAGCCTTTCTTT. V and J are TRBV18 and TRBJ1-1; possibly TRBD1 for D (6 bases). Trimming removed 6 bases at V and 12 bases at J, with 23 bases between. Germline-derived CDR1 and CDR2 are KGHSH and LQKENI. This CDR3 contains 14 residues.